This entry lists 3 T cell receptor beta chains sequenced from one sample in a study of tumor-infiltrating lymphocytes in primary liver carcinoma. With 500 ng total RNA as template and a constant-region primer, TCR beta cDNA was made. Three nested multiplex PCR rounds of slightly modified ARM-PCR generated TCR beta libraries. TRBV1-TRBV30 forward primers paired with a C-beta reverse primer were used in the first two PCR rounds, which ran approximately 10 cycles each. MiXCR, run by TCRdb on the multiplex PCR reads, gives a single entry per CDR3 protein. In the table there are fewer than 400,000 distinct CDR3 sequences, 50% to 75% of which are singletons. Blood RNA originated from unsorted whole blood, with germline DNA additionally extracted. The sequenced material came from peripheral blood. The receptors derive from a woman between 25 and 40 years old with primary liver carcinoma and hepatitis B virus infection.

A note on this clonotype: One end of the junction does not line up with germline, which may come from a read error. The rearrangement links TRBV11-2 to TRBJ2-1, with 11 nucleotides matching TRBD2. This CDR3 spans 14 amino acids. Per germline, CDR1 SGHAT and CDR2 FQNNGV. The DNA of the CDR3 is TGTGCCAGTACCATAGCGGGAGGGTACAATAAGCAGTTCTTC. This gives the protein CASTIAGGYNKQFF.

V and J are TRBV6-1 and TRBJ2-7; a possible D gene is TRBD2 (5 bases). Germline loops: CDR1 MNHNS, CDR2 SASEGT. V was pared by 5 bases and J by 4 bases, with 18 bases between. The CDR3 spans 15 residues. Here the CDR3 reads CASSREQLGGYEQYF. The CDR3 DNA reads TGTGCCAGCAGTAGGGAACAACTAGGTGGGTACGAGCAGTACTTC.

A word on this clonotype: A single base separates this from a much larger clone, so it may be a read error. The CDR3 end shows no conserved phenylalanine or tryptophan, and so a read error is likely. The rearrangement links TRBV12-3 or TRBV12-4 to TRBJ2-5, with D possibly being TRBD1 (6 bases). The CDR3 contains 13 residues. Trimming cost V 5 bases and J 3 bases, with 10 bases left between them. CDR3 amino acids: CASSLGHKETQYS. The CDR3 DNA reads TGTGCCAGCAGTCTGGGACATAAAGAGACCCAGTACTCC.